These T cell receptor beta chains were read from a single sample in a study of blood T cell repertoires in COVID-19. Sequencing was performed with immunoSEQ multiplex PCR; in TCRdb, only in-frame clones are kept and a portion is missing. The sample shows tens of thousands of clones, roughly 87% of them seen only once. Sequenced sample: peripheral blood. The receptors derive from a woman aged 45 to 65 with active or convalescent COVID-19. Both conserved end residues are part of each CDR3. The D gene is left open where the match is weak. Size tells how often a clone was seen (once, few, many) or the class of an expanded clone, and some rows leave it out.

V	size	J	D	CDR3	DNA
TRBV15	NA	TRBJ2-7	TRBD1	CATSRTQGAEQYF	TGTGCCACCAGCAGGACCCAGGGGGCCGAGCAGTACTTC
TRBV30	NA	TRBJ1-5	NA	CAWADNSNQPQHF	TGTGCCTGGGCCGACAACTCCAATCAGCCCCAGCATTTT
TRBV6-6	NA	TRBJ2-4	TRBD2	CASSYIRGGSIYF	TGTGCCAGCAGTTACATACGGGGGGGCTCCATTTACTTC
TRBV7-8	NA	TRBJ1-5	NA	CASSLRGKRSNQPQHF	TGTGCCAGCAGCCTGCGGGGGAAGAGGAGCAATCAGCCCCAGCATTTT
TRBV7-8	NA	TRBJ1-2	NA	CASSLEEYYGGAPYTF	TGTGCCAGCAGCTTAGAAGAGTATTACGGGGGAGCCCCCTACACCTTC
TRBV5-4	NA	TRBJ2-5	NA	CASSQPGAVQETQYF	TGTGCCAGCAGCCAGCCAGGAGCGGTCCAAGAGACCCAGTACTTC
TRBV6-4	NA	TRBJ2-1	TRBD2	CASSPEAGGVYNEQFF	TGTGCCAGCAGCCCCGAAGCGGGGGGGGTCTACAATGAGCAGTTCTTC
TRBV30	NA	TRBJ1-6	NA	CAWSMESHYNSPLHF	TGTGCCTGGAGTATGGAGTCACATTATAATTCACCCCTCCACTTT
TRBV30	NA	TRBJ2-4	NA	CAWSVGVRAKNIQYF	TGTGCCTGGAGTGTAGGGGTGAGAGCCAAAAACATTCAGTACTTC
TRBV5-1	NA	TRBJ2-7	NA	CASSLTPGSRTQDF	TGCGCCAGCAGCTTAACTCCCGGTAGTCGGACACAAGATTTC
TRBV7-8	NA	TRBJ1-2	NA	CASSFLDYGYTF	TGTGCCAGCAGCTTCCTAGACTATGGCTACACCTTC
TRBV5-5	NA	TRBJ2-1	TRBD2	CASTQSLAGGISGWVF	TGTGCCAGCACCCAATCTTTAGCGGGGGGTATCTCGGGTTGGGTCTTC
TRBV3-1/TRBV3-2	NA	TRBJ2-1	NA	CASSQGRRLALYNEQFF	TGTGCCAGCAGCCAGGGCCGACGGCTAGCGCTGTACAATGAGCAGTTCTTC
TRBV29-1	NA	TRBJ1-4	TRBD1	CSVEDRGKKLFF	TGCAGCGTTGAGGACAGGGGGAAAAAACTGTTTTTT
TRBV5-1	NA	TRBJ2-5	NA	CASSLGKLVARETQYF	TGCGCCAGCAGCTTGGGGAAACTAGTGGCCCGAGAGACCCAGTACTTC
TRBV6-2/TRBV6-3	NA	TRBJ2-3	TRBD2	CASSFDHSGEAKTSTDTQYF	TGTGCCAGCAGTTTCGACCATAGCGGGGAAGCCAAAACTAGCACAGATACGCAGTATTTT
TRBV19	NA	TRBJ1-5	NA	CASSIAGRGINQPQHF	TGTGCCAGTAGTATAGCTGGCAGGGGAATCAATCAGCCCCAGCATTTT
TRBV6-1	NA	TRBJ1-1	NA	CASSEGGAHTEAFF	TGTGCCAGCAGTGAGGGAGGGGCGCACACTGAAGCTTTCTTT
TRBV6-6	NA	TRBJ1-1	NA	CASSVDNEAFF	TGTGCCAGCAGCGTGGACAATGAAGCTTTCTTT
TRBV6-5	NA	TRBJ2-1	NA	CASTPPRGQFF	TGTGCCAGCACTCCTCCTCGGGGGCAGTTCTTC
TRBV13	NA	TRBJ1-2	TRBD1	CASSPRTGDYGYTF	TGTGCCAGCAGCCCCCGGACAGGAGACTATGGCTACACCTTC
TRBV7-9	NA	TRBJ1-1	NA	CASSLESRGGEAFF	TGTGCCAGCAGCTTAGAGTCCAGGGGAGGGGAGGCTTTCTTT
TRBV7-2	NA	TRBJ1-5	TRBD1	CASSLGTGHQPQHF	TGTGCCAGCAGTTTAGGGACAGGGCATCAGCCCCAGCATTTT
TRBV29-1	NA	TRBJ2-3	NA	CSVSRVSTDTQYF	TGCAGCGTTTCCAGGGTGTCCACAGATACGCAGTATTTT
TRBV14	NA	TRBJ1-3	NA	CASSQGGREENTIYF	TGTGCCAGCAGCCAAGGGGGCAGGGAAGAAAACACCATATATTTT
TRBV20-1	NA	TRBJ1-1	NA	CSASVQGVEAFF	TGCAGTGCTAGTGTACAGGGTGTTGAAGCTTTCTTT
TRBV5-1	once	TRBJ1-5	NA	CASSLGGPNQPQHF	TGCGCCAGCAGCTTGGGTGGGCCCAATCAGCCCCAGCATTTT
TRBV12-3/TRBV12-4	NA	TRBJ1-5	TRBD1	CASSSTGNQPQHF	TGTGCCAGCAGTTCGACAGGGAATCAGCCCCAGCATTTT
TRBV4-3	once	TRBJ2-3	TRBD2	CASSRTSGGSPTDTQYF	TGCGCCAGCAGCCGGACTAGCGGGGGTTCCCCCACAGATACGCAGTATTTT
TRBV7-8	NA	TRBJ1-2	NA	CASSLVAPGEGGYGYTF	TGTGCCAGCAGCTTAGTCGCGCCAGGGGAGGGTGGCTATGGCTACACCTTC
TRBV19	NA	TRBJ1-2	TRBD1	CASSLYPGQGNNYGYTF	TGTGCCAGTAGTCTCTACCCGGGACAGGGAAATAACTATGGCTACACCTTC
TRBV6-6	NA	TRBJ1-5	NA	CASSYLSNQPQHF	TGTGCCAGCAGTTACCTGTCGAATCAGCCCCAGCATTTT
TRBV7-9	NA	TRBJ2-7	NA	CASSLDVGSYEQYF	TGTGCCAGCAGCTTAGACGTGGGCAGCTACGAGCAGTACTTC
TRBV5-1	NA	TRBJ1-1	NA	CASSSVRKNTEAFF	TGCGCCAGCAGCTCAGTCAGGAAGAACACTGAAGCTTTCTTT
TRBV5-1	once	TRBJ2-7	NA	CASSPGMGRTLLSYEQYF	TGCGCCAGCAGCCCTGGGATGGGGAGGACGCTACTCTCCTACGAGCAGTACTTC
TRBV4-2	NA	TRBJ1-3	TRBD1	CASSSRQGGSGNTIYF	TGTGCCAGCAGCTCCCGACAGGGCGGATCTGGAAACACCATATATTTT
TRBV7-8	NA	TRBJ2-3	TRBD2	CASSAGTSGADTQYF	TGTGCCAGCAGCGCGGGGACTAGCGGGGCAGATACGCAGTATTTT
TRBV19	NA	TRBJ1-1	NA	CASSNRANTEAFF	TGTGCCAGTAGTAACAGGGCGAACACTGAAGCTTTCTTT
TRBV12-3/TRBV12-4	once	TRBJ2-4	NA	CASSTRQPWEYF	TGTGCCAGCAGCACAAGACAGCCCTGGGAGTACTTC
TRBV27	NA	TRBJ2-7	NA	CASSLAVTSYEQYF	TGTGCCAGCAGTTTAGCGGTGACCTCCTACGAGCAGTACTTC
TRBV30	NA	TRBJ2-3	TRBD2	CAWTIAGAGTQYF	TGTGCCTGGACCATAGCGGGGGCCGGAACGCAGTATTTT
TRBV5-6	NA	TRBJ1-3	NA	CASSLSDPGNTIYF	TGTGCCAGCAGCCTCAGCGATCCGGGAAACACCATATATTTT
TRBV18	NA	TRBJ2-7	NA	CASSPSSRVPSYEQYF	TGTGCCAGCTCACCATCTTCGAGGGTCCCCTCCTACGAGCAGTACTTC
TRBV29-1	NA	TRBJ1-1	NA	CSVETQAQAAFF	TGCAGCGTTGAAACCCAGGCTCAGGCAGCTTTCTTT
TRBV7-2	NA	TRBJ1-5	NA	CASSLLVGRNQPQHF	TGTGCCAGCAGCTTATTGGTGGGGCGAAATCAGCCCCAGCATTTT
TRBV30	once	TRBJ1-2	TRBD1	CAWSGPGTGNYGYTF	TGTGCCTGGAGTGGTCCCGGGACAGGGAACTATGGCTACACCTTC
TRBV2	NA	TRBJ1-1	NA	CASSEEGVRTEAFF	TGTGCCAGCAGTGAAGAGGGAGTCCGGACTGAAGCTTTCTTT
TRBV12-3/TRBV12-4	NA	TRBJ2-5	TRBD1	CASLRGHGETQYF	TGTGCCAGCCTCAGGGGGCACGGGGAGACCCAGTACTTC
TRBV5-1	NA	TRBJ2-7	NA	CASSSTQGFMEVGEQYF	TGCGCCAGCAGCTCTACACAGGGTTTTATGGAGGTGGGCGAGCAGTACTTC
TRBV6-5	NA	TRBJ1-4	NA	CASSWYSGNEKLFF	TGTGCCAGCAGTTGGTACAGCGGGAATGAAAAACTGTTTTTT
TRBV12-3/TRBV12-4	NA	TRBJ2-1	NA	CAGGGRGSHEQFF	TGTGCCGGTGGGGGCAGGGGATCCCATGAGCAGTTCTTC
TRBV18	NA	TRBJ1-5	TRBD1	CASSFNRGQPQHF	TGTGCCAGCTCATTTAACAGGGGTCAGCCCCAGCATTTT
TRBV7-6	NA	TRBJ2-3	TRBD2	CASSFGPGTSGGASTDTQYF	TGTGCCAGCAGCTTCGGTCCCGGGACTAGCGGGGGGGCTAGCACAGATACGCAGTATTTT
TRBV6-6	NA	TRBJ1-2	NA	CASSYQEDYGYTF	TGTGCCAGCAGTTATCAGGAAGACTATGGCTACACCTTC
TRBV25-1	NA	TRBJ2-1	NA	CASSGGGEKGNEQFF	TGTGCCAGCAGTGGAGGAGGGGAAAAGGGTAATGAGCAGTTCTTC
TRBV3-1/TRBV3-2	NA	TRBJ1-4	TRBD1	CASSPGQPNEKLFF	TGTGCCAGCAGCCCGGGACAGCCTAATGAAAAACTGTTTTTT
TRBV7-8	NA	TRBJ2-3	TRBD1	CASSLTGPDTQYF	TGTGCCAGCAGCTTGACAGGGCCAGATACGCAGTATTTT